The entry below gives a single TCR beta chain sequence along with its context. Primers: 60 Vbeta forward and 13 Jbeta reverse. Using immunoSEQ multiplex PCR, the repertoire was profiled, and TCRdb retains in-frame clones only, with some absent. The sample has 130,000 to 150,000 clones, 65% to 80% seen once. This sample was taken from a study of cytomegalovirus exposure and HLA in healthy donors. The CDR3 has 13 residues. V gave up 8 bases and J gave up 4 bases, with 14 bases separating them. Germline CDR1 MNHEY, CDR2 SMNVEV (reference sequence). Donors consisted of healthy bone marrow donors. The TCR originated in a male donor in good health and CMV-seropositive. The V and J genes are TRBV27 and TRBJ1-2; perhaps TRBD1 as D (5 bases). The sample was PBMCs. The CDR3 region is CASGLWGGYGYTF. CDR3 DNA sequence: TGTGCCAGCGGCCTTTGGGGCGGCTATGGCTACACCTTC.